A single TCR beta chain is shown here with its context. Its antigen is undetermined. This record belongs to a study of T-cell memory formation after mild COVID-19. Study at large: In these data, TCR clusters were largely donor specific.

The CDR3 extends over 15 amino acids. V shed 1 base and J shed 8 bases, with 15 bases lying between them. Germline CDR1 MGHRA, CDR2 YSYEKL. From 5'RACE with constant-segment primers came TCR alpha and TCR beta cDNA libraries that carried sample barcodes and UMIs. From the 5' RACE reads, TCRdb called clonotypes with MiXCR, one entry per CDR3 protein. The sample has roughly 500,000 distinct CDR3 sequences, roughly 20% seen once; the top ten hold around 13%. Study results and limitations: Whereas later expanders leaned CD4+, clones contracting day 15 to 85 showed a balanced CD4/CD8 makeup. Pre-infection memory carried some responding clones, suggesting that cross-reactive memory joined.

The sequenced sample was PBMCs or a T cell subset sorted from them (not recorded which). This receptor was taken from an adult woman who had mild COVID-19 (a few samples of this study predate the infection). Cell type and time point are not known. The chain couples TRBV4-1 to TRBJ2-1; D call uncertain. CDR3 sequence reads: CASSQGAAAIYEQFF. Here the CDR3 DNA reads TGCGCCAGCAGCCAAGGGGCAGCAGCGATTTATGAGCAGTTCTTC.